The T cell receptor beta chain described here comes from a study of breast tumors, draining lymph nodes, adjacent tissues. MiXCR, applied by TCRdb to the multiplex PCR reads, yields one record per CDR3 protein. The data show over 100,000 distinct CDR3 sequences, with 20% to 25% seen just once and under 3% held by the top ten. Samples came from axillary lymph nodes draining the breast cancer. This clonotype showed up just a few times. Antigen specificity is unknown. A read error may produce the germline difference seen at one junction end. Study results and caveats: The data were judged consistent with most tumor T cells coming from lymph node and expanding in tumor. Tumor repertoires ranked between lymph nodes and nontumor tissue in diversity, with V and J gene preferences.

The clonotype comes from a female donor with breast cancer. Some clones in this sample may be carry-over from other donors' samples. What was sequenced was axillary lymph node tissue.

The CDR3 nucleotides are TGTGCCAGCAGTTTAATAGGGACGGGGGAGCGGTACTTC. The encoded protein is CASSLIGTGERYF. The chain employs TRBV28 and TRBJ2-7; D perhaps matches TRBD2 (6 bases). Germline V gives CDR1 MDHEN, CDR2 SYDVKM. This CDR3 region has 13 residues.